This TCR beta chain was identified during a study of blood T cell repertoires in COVID-19. Across the study: COVID-19 samples, acute and convalescent, were from the United States, Italy and Spain. PBMCs, B-cell-depleted T cells, or T cells were the source of the cDNA or gDNA that made up the material.

As originally analysed: Amplified reference gene primers provided the basis for estimating nucleated cell counts. Measured with immunoSEQ multiplex PCR; TCRdb has only the in-frame clones, and not every one. Clonal size and the V and J genes are those of that table, whereas D and trimming came from the DNA. The table lists about 210,000 clones, around 82% of them singletons. The CDR3 has 19 residues. J lost 0 bases, V lost 2 bases, and 14 bases had no gene match. Per germline, CDR1 LGHNT and CDR2 FRNRAP. The chain employs TRBV12-5 and TRBJ1-1, with 8 bases that match TRBD1. Sequencing input: peripheral blood. This TCR derives from a woman aged 40-49 years with active or convalescent COVID-19. CDR3 sequence reads: CASGLIRTGLVEMNTEAFF. The DNA for the CDR3 is TGTGCTAGTGGTTTGATCCGGACAGGGCTGGTCGAAATGAACACTGAAGCTTTCTTT. The complete variable domain, with remaining parts taken from reference TRBV12-5 and TRBJ1-1, reads DARVTQTPRHKVTEMGQEVTMRCQPILGHNTVFWYRQTMMQGLELLAYFRNRAPLDDSGMPKDRFSAEMPDATLATLKIQPSEPRDSAVYFCASGLIRTGLVEMNTEAFFGQGTRLTVV.